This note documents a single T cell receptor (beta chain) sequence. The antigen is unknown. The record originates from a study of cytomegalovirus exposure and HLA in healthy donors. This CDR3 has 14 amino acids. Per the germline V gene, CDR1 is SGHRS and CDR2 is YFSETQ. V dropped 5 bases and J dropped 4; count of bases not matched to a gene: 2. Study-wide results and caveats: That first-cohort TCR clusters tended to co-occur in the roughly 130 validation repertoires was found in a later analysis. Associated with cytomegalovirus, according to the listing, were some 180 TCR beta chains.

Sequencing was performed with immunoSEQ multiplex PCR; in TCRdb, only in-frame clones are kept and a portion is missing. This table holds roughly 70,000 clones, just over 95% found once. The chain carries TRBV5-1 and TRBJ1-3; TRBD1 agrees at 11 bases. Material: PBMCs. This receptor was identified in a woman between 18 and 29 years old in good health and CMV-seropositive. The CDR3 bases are TGCGCCAGCAGGAGGACAGGGGGCGGAAACACCATATATTTT. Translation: CASRRTGGGNTIYF.